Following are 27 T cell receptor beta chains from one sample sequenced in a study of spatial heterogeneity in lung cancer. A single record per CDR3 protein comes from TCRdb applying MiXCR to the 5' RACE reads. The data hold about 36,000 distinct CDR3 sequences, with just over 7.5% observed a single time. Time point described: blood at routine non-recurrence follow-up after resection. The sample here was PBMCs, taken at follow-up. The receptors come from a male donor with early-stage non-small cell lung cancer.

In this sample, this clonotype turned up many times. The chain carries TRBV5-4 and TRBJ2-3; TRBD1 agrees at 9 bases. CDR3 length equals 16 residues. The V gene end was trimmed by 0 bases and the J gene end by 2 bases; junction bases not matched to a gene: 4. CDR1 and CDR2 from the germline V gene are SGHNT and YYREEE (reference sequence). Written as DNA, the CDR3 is TGTGCCAGCAGCTTGGGCCGGGACAGGGACACAGATACGCAGTATTTT. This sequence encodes CASSLGRDRDTDTQYF.

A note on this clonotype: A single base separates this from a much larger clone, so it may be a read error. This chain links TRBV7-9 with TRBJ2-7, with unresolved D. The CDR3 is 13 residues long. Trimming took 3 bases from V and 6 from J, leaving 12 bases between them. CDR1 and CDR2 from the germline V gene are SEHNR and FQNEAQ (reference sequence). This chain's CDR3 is CASSFDNQAEQYF. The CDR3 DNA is TGTGCCAGCAGCTTCGACAACCAAGCCGAGCAGTACTTC.

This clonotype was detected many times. The CDR3 DNA reads as TGTGCCAGCAGTAGGACTAGCTTAAAGAATGAGCAGTTCTTC. Its protein product is CASSRTSLKNEQFF. The chain has TRBV12-3 or TRBV12-4 and TRBJ2-1; 8 bases fit TRBD2. The CDR3 spans 14 residues. The trim removed 5 bases at V and 7 bases at J, leaving 7 bases unmatched.

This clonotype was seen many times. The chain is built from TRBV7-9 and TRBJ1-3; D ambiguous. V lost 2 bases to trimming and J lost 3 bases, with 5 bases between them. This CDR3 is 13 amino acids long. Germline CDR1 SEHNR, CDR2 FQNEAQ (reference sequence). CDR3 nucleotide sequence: TGTGCCAGCAGCTTAAAGGGTGGAAACACCATATATTTT. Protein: CASSLKGGNTIYF. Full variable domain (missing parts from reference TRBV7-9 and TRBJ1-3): DTGVSQNPRHKITKRGQNVTFRCDPISEHNRLYWYRQTLGQGPEFLTYFQNEAQLEKSRLLSDRFSAERPKGSFSTLEIQRTEQGDSAMYLCASSLKGGNTIYFGEGSWLTVV.

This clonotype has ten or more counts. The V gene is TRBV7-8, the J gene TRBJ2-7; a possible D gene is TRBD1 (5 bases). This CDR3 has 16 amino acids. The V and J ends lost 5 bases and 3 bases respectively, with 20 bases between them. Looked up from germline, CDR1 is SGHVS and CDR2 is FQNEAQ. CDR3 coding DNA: TGTGCCAGCAGCCGGAGCGTCTCAGGGAAAGACTACGAGCAGTACTTC. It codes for CASSRSVSGKDYEQYF.

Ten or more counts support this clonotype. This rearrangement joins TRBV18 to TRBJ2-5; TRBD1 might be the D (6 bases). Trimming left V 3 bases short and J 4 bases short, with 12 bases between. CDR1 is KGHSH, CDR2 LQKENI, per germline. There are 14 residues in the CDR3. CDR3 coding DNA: TGTGCCAGCTCACCGTTGGGGGCCGGAGAGACCCAGTACTTC. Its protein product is CASSPLGAGETQYF.

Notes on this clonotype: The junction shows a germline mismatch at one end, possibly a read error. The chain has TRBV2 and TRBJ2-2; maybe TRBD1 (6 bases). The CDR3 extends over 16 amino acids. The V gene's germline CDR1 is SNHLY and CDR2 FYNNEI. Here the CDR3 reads CASSEAWGHNTGELIF. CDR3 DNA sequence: TGTGCCAGCAGTGAAGCATGGGGGCACAACACCGGGGAGCTGATTTTT.

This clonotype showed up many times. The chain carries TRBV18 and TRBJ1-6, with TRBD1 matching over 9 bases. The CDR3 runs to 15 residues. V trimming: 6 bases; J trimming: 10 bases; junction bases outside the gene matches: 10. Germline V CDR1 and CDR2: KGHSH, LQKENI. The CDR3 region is CASSPLGTGQSPLHF. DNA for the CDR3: TGTGCCAGCTCGCCTCTCGGGACAGGGCAATCACCCCTCCACTTT.

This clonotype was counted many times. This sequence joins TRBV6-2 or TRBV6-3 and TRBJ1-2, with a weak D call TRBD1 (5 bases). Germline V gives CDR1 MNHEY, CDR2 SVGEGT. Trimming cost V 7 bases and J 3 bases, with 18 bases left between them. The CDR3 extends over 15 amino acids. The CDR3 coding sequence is TGTGCCAGCACCCCCATCCCAGGGCGATACTATGGCTACACCTTC. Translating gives CASTPIPGRYYGYTF.

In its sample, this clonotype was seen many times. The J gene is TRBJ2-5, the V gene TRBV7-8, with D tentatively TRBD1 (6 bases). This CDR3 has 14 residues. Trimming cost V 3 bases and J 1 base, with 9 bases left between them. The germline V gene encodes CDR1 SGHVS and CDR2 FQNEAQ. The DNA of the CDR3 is TGTGCCAGCAGCTTCGGGACAACCCAAGAGACCCAGTACTTC. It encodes CASSFGTTQETQYF. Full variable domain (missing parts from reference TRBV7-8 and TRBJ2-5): GAGVSQSPRYKVAKRGQDVALRCDPISGHVSLFWYQQALGQGPEFLTYFQNEAQLDKSGLPSDRFFAERPEGSVSTLKIQRTQQEDSAVYLCASSFGTTQETQYFGPGTRLLVL.

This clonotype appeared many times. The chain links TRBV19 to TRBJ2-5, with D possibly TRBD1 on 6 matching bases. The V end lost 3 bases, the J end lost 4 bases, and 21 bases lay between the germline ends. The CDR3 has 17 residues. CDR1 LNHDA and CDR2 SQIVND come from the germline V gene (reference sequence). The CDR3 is CASSITPPGQGLETQYF. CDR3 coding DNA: TGTGCCAGTAGTATCACCCCCCCTGGGCAGGGGTTAGAGACCCAGTACTTC.

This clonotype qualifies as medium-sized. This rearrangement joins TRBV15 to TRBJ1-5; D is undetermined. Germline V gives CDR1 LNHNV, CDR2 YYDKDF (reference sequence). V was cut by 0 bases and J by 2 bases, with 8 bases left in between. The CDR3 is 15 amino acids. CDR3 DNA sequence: TGTGCCACCAGCAGAGACGGGGAAGGCAATCAGCCCCAGCATTTT. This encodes CATSRDGEGNQPQHF.

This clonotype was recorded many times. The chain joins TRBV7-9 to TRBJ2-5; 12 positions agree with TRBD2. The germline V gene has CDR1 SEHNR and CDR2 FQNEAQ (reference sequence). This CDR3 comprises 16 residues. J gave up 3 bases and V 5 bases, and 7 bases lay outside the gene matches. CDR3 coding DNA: TGTGCCAGCAGCATACTAGCGGGGGGTTTCAAAGAGACCCAGTACTTC. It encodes CASSILAGGFKETQYF.

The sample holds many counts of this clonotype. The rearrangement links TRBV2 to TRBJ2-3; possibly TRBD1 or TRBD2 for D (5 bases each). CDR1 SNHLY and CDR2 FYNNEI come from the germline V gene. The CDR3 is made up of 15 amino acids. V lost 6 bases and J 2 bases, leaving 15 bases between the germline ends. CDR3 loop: CASSRGFRTTDTQYF. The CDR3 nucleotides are TGTGCCAGCAGCCGGGGCTTCCGAACCACAGATACGCAGTATTTT.

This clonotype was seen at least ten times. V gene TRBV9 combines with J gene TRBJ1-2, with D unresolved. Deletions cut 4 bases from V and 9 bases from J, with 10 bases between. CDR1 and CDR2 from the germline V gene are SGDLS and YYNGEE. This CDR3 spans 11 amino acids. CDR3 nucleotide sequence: TGTGCCAGCAGCTCCCTAGGGAGCTACACCTTC. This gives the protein CASSSLGSYTF.

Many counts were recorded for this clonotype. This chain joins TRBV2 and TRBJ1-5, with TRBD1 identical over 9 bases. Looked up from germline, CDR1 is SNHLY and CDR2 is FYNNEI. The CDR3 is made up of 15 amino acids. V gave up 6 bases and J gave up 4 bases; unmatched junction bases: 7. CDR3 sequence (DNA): TGTGCCAGCAGAGCCGGGACAGGGTTTAATCAGCCCCAGCATTTT. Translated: CASRAGTGFNQPQHF.

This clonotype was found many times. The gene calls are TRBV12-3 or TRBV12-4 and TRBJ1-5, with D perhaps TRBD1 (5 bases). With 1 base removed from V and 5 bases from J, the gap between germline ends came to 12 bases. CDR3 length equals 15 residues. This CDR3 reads CASSLGGSRHQPQHF. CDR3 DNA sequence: TGTGCCAGCAGTTTAGGGGGGAGTAGGCATCAGCCCCAGCATTTT.

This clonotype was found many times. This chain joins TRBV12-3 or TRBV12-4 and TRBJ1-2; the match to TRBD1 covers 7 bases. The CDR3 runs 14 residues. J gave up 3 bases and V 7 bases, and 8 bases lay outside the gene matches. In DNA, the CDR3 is TGTGCCAGCACCTTTACAGGGGATGACTATGGCTACACCTTC. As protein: CASTFTGDDYGYTF.

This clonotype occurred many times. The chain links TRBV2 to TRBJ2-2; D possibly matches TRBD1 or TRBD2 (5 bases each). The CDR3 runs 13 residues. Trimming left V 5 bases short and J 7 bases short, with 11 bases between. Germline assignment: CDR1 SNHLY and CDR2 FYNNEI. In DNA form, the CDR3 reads TGTGCCAGCAGTCTTGGGGGTCACGGGGAGCTGTTTTTT. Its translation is CASSLGGHGELFF. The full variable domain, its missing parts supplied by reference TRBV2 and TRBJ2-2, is EPEVTQTPSHQVTQMGQEVILRCVPISNHLYFYWYRQILGQKVEFLVSFYNNEISEKSEIFDDQFSVERPDGSNFTLKIRSTKLEDSAMYFCASSLGGHGELFFGEGSRLTVL.

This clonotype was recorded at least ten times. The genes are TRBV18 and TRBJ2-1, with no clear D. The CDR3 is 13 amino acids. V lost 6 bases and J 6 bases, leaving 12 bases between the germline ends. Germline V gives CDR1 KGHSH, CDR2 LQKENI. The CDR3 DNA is TGTGCCAGCTCGGTTTTGGAAAGCAATGAGCAGTTCTTC. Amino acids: CASSVLESNEQFF.

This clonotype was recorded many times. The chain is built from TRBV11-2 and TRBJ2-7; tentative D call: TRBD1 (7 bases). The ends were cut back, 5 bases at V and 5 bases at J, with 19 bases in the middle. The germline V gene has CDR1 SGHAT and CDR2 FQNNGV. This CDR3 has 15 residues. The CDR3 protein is CASSPRQGGDHEQYF. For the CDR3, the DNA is TGTGCCAGCAGCCCTAGACAGGGAGGAGATCACGAGCAGTACTTC.

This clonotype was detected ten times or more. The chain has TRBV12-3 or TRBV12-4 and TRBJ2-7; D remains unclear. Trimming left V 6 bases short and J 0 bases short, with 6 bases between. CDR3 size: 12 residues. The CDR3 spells CASSHSSYEQYF. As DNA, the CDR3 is TGTGCCAGCAGCCATAGCTCCTACGAGCAGTACTTC.

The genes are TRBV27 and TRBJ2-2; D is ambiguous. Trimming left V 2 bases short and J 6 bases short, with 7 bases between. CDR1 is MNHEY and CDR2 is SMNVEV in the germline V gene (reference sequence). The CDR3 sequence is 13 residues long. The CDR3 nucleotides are TGTGCCAGCAGTTTAACGGAGCCCGGGGAGCTGTTTTTT. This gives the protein CASSLTEPGELFF.

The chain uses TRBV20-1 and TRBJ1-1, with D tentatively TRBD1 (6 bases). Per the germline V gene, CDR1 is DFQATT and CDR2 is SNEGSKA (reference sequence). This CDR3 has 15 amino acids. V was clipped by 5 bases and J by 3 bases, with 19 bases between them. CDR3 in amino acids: CSADRTVRRDTEAFF. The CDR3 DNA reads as TGCAGTGCTGACCGGACAGTACGGAGGGACACTGAAGCTTTCTTT.

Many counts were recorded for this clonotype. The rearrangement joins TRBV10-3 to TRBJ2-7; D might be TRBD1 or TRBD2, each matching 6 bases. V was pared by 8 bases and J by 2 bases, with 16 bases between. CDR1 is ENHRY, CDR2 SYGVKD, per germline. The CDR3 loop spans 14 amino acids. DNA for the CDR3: TGTGCCATCGGGGGGAGACAGGAAGCCTACGAGCAGTACTTC. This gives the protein CAIGGRQEAYEQYF.

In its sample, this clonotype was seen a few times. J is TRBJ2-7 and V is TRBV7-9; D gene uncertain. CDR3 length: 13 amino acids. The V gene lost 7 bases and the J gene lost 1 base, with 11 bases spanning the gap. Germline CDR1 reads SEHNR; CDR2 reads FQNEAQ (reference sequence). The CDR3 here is CASTNGLSYEQYF. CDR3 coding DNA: TGTGCCAGCACTAATGGGCTATCCTACGAGCAGTACTTC.

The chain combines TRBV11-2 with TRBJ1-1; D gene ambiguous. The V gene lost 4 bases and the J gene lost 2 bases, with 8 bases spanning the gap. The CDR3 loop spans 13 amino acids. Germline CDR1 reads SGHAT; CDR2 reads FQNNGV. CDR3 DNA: TGTGCCAGCAGCTGGGGATATAACACTGAAGCTTTCTTT. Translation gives CASSWGYNTEAFF.